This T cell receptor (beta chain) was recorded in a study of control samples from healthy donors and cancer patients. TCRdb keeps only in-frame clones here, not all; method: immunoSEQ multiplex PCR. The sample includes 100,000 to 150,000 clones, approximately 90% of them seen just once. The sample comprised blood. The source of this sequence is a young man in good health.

The CDR3 bases are TGTGCCAGTAGTCCTCTGACCCGGTCCCGAAGTCACAATGAGCAGTTCTTC. Amino acids: CASSPLTRSRSHNEQFF. This chain connects TRBV19 to TRBJ2-1, with D uncertain. V lost 5 bases, J lost 5 bases, and 22 bases lay in between. Germline CDR1 reads LNHDA; CDR2 reads SQIVND (reference sequence). The CDR3 runs 17 residues.